These 5 T cell receptor beta chains were sequenced from one sample in a study of blood T cell repertoires in COVID-19. Here immunoSEQ multiplex PCR was the method, and the copy in TCRdb shows in-frame clones only, minus some. Of 85,000 to 95,000 clones in the sample, 86% were seen once. Sequencing was done on a sample of peripheral blood. These receptor sequences come from a woman older than 75 with acute or convalescent COVID-19.

The chain couples TRBV7-9 to TRBJ2-2; 8 bases map to TRBD1. From germline, CDR1 is SEHNR and CDR2 FQNEAQ (reference sequence). The CDR3 contains 15 residues. Losses at the gene ends were 3 bases for V and 5 bases for J; bases not matched to a gene: 5. The CDR3 DNA sequence: TGTGCCAGCAGCTTTCGACAGGGGCGTACCGGGGAGCTGTTTTTT. This gives the protein CASSFRQGRTGELFF.

This chain connects TRBV7-2 to TRBJ1-6; a possible D gene is TRBD1 (6 bases). CDR1 is SGHTA, CDR2 FQGNSA, per germline. There are 15 residues in the CDR3. The V end was cut by 3 bases, the J end by 8 bases, with 14 bases between. The CDR3 sequence is CASSFLGARDSPLHF. CDR3 sequence (DNA): TGTGCCAGCAGCTTTTTGGGGGCGCGAGATTCACCCCTCCACTTT.

The rearrangement joins TRBV9 to TRBJ1-1, with 7 bases matching TRBD1. This CDR3 comprises 16 residues. Per germline, CDR1 SGDLS and CDR2 YYNGEE. V shed 3 bases, J shed 1 base, and the junction held 9 bases outside the gene matches. CDR3 nucleotide sequence: TGTGCCAGCAGCGCCCCCCCGGGACAGTGGAACACTGAAGCTTTCTTT. Protein product: CASSAPPGQWNTEAFF.

The chain is built from TRBV7-6 and TRBJ1-1, with D possibly TRBD1 on 6 matching bases. The V gene lost 5 bases and the J gene lost 1 base, with 17 bases spanning the gap. The V gene's germline CDR1 is SGHVS and CDR2 FNYEAQ. The CDR3 loop spans 16 amino acids. The CDR3 DNA reads TGTGCCAGCAGCCTCATAACCGGGACACCGAACACTGAAGCTTTCTTT. Its translation is CASSLITGTPNTEAFF.

Remarks on this clone: At one end, the junction sequence differs from germline, possibly due to a read error. Written as DNA, the CDR3 is TGTGCCAGCAGTAACTCCGGGACAGGGGGCGTACAGCCCCAGCATTTT. Amino acid sequence: CASSNSGTGGVQPQHF. This chain uses TRBV6-5 with TRBJ1-5; 12 positions agree with TRBD1. The germline gives CDR1 MNHEY, CDR2 SVGAGI. The CDR3 spans 16 residues.